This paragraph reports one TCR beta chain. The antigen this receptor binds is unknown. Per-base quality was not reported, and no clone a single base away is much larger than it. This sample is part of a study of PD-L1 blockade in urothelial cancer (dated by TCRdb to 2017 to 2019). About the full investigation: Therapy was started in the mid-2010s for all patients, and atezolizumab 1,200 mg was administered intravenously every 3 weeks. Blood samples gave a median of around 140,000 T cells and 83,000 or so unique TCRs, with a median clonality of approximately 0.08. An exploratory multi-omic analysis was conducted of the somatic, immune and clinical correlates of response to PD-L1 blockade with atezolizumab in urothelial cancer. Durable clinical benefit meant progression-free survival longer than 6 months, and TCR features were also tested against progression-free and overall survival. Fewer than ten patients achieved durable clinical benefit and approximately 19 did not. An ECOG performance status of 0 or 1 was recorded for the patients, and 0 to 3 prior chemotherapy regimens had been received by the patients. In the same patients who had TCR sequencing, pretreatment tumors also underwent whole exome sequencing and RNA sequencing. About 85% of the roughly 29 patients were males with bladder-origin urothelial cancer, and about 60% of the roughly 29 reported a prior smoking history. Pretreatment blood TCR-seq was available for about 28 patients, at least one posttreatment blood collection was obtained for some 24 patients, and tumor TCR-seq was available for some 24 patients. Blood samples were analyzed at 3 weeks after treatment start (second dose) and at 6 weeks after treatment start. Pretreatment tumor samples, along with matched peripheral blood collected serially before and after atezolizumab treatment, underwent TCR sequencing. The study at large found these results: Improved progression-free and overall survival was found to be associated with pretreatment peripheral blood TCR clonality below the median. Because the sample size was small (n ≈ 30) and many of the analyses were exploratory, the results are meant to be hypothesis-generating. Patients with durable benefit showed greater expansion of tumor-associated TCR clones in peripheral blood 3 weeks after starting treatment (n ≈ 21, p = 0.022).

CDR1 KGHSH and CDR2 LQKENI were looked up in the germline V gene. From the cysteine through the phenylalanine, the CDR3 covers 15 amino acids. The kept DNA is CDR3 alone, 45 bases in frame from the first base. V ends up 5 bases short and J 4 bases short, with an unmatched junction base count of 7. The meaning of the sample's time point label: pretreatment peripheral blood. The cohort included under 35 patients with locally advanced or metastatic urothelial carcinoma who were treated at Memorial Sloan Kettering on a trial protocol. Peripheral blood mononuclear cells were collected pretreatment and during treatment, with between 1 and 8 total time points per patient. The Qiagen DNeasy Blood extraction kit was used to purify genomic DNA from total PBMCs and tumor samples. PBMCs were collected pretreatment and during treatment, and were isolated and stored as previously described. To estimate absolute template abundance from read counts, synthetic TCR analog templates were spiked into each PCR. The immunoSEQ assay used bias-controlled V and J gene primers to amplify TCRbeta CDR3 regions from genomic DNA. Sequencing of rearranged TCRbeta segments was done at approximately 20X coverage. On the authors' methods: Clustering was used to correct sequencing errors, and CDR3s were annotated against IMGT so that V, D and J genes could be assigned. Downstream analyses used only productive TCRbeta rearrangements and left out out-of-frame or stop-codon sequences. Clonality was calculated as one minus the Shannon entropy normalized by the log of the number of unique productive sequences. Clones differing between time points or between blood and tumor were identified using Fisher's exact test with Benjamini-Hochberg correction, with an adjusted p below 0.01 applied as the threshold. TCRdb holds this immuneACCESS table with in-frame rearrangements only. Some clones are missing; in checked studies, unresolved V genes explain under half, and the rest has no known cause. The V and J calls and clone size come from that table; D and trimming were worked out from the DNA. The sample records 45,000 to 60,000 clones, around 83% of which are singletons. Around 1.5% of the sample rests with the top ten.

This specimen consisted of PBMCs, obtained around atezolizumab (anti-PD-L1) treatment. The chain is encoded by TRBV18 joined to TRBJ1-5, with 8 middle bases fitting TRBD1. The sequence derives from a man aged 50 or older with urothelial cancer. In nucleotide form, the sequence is TGTGCCAGCTCAATCTCACAGGGGGTGAATCAGCCCCAGCATTTT. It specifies CASSISQGVNQPQHF.